Following are 22 T cell receptor beta chains from one sample sequenced in a study of Tregs in tolerant kidney transplant recipients (dated by TCRdb to about 2019). The transplants used related donors along with nonmyeloablative bone marrow transplantation, and in the human trials mixed chimerism was transient. Library prep was done by the immunoSEQ multiplex PCR assay. TCRdb carries this immuneACCESS record with in-frame sequences only. Its versions omit some clonotypes, under half of them owing to an unresolved V gene in the studies checked, with the rest unexplained. This sample lists 75,000 to 100,000 clones; 90% to 95% were detected once. The biggest ten clones account for around 1.5% of the sample. The specimen was CD4+ T cells from blood (PBMCs), collected 12 months after the transplant. Source of these receptors: a human patient who received a combined kidney and bone marrow transplant. Following a transplant, some T lymphocytes may have been derived from the graft donor.

This chain connects TRBV11-3 to TRBJ2-3; weak D call: TRBD1 (6 bases). Germline V gene data show CDR1 as SGHNT and CDR2 as YENEEA. The CDR3 sequence is 14 residues long. The V end was cut by 5 bases, the J end by 0 bases, with 9 bases between. The CDR3 is CASSRGQSTDTQYF. CDR3 in DNA: TGTGCCAGCAGCCGAGGACAGAGCACAGATACGCAGTATTTT. The variable domain in full, with the rest retrieved from reference TRBV11-3 and TRBJ2-3, is EAGVVQSPRYKIIEKKQPVAFWCNPISGHNTLYWYLQNLGQGPELLIRYENEEAVDDSQLPKDRFSAERLKGVDSTLKIQPAELGDSAVYLCASSRGQSTDTQYFGPGTRLTVL.

The CDR3 DNA is TGTGCCAGCAGCTTGGGGTACGTGACTTCGGCCTACGAGCAGTACTTC. Translating gives CASSLGYVTSAYEQYF. This sequence joins TRBV5-4 and TRBJ2-7, with unresolved D. The CDR3 runs 16 residues. The V end was cut by 0 bases, the J end by 2 bases, with 15 bases between. Germline loops: CDR1 SGHNT, CDR2 YYREEE (reference sequence). The variable domain in full, with the rest retrieved from reference TRBV5-4 and TRBJ2-7, is ETGVTQSPTHLIKTRGQQVTLRCSSQSGHNTVSWYQQALGQGPQFIFQYYREEENGRGNFPPRFSGLQFPNYSSELNVNALELDDSALYLCASSLGYVTSAYEQYFGPGTRLTVT.

This clone was recorded once. The chain carries TRBV7-2 and TRBJ2-5; D unclear. This CDR3 has 13 residues. V lost 5 bases to trimming and J lost 4 bases, with 11 bases between them. Germline loops: CDR1 SGHTA, CDR2 FQGNSA. The CDR3 nucleotides are TGTGCCAGCAGCCCCCCCCCTCTAGAGACCCAGTACTTC. Translating gives CASSPPPLETQYF.

The rearrangement joins TRBV4-2 to TRBJ2-5; 15 bases are a match to TRBD2. The CDR3 totals 17 residues. V lost 3 bases and J lost 2; bases outside the gene matches: 4. Germline V lookup: CDR1 LGHNA, CDR2 YNFKEQ. This CDR3 is CASSQLGTSGRQETQYF. The CDR3 DNA reads as TGTGCCAGCAGCCAGCTCGGGACTAGCGGGAGGCAAGAGACCCAGTACTTC.

The V call is TRBV5-4, the J call TRBJ2-4, with 10 positions matching TRBD1. The CDR3 loop spans 15 amino acids. The V gene's germline CDR1 is SGHNT and CDR2 YYREEE (reference sequence). The V segment lost 3 bases and the J segment 2 bases; nucleotides outside the gene matches: 2. CDR3 bases: TGTGCCAGCAGCTGGGACAGGGGATCCAAAAACATTCAGTACTTC. Protein: CASSWDRGSKNIQYF.

The gene calls are TRBV4-1 and TRBJ2-3, with a tentative D call TRBD2 (5 bases). The ends were cut back, 0 bases at V and 10 bases at J, with 11 bases in the middle. The CDR3 spans 13 residues. Germline CDR1 is MGHRA and CDR2 is YSYEKL. The CDR3 region is CASSQDTSLPQYF. The CDR3 nucleotides are TGCGCCAGCAGCCAAGACACTAGTTTACCGCAGTATTTT.

The chain links TRBV5-4 to TRBJ1-1; tentative D call: TRBD1 (6 bases). The CDR3 extends over 13 amino acids. V gave up 4 bases and J gave up 1 base, with 8 bases separating them. Germline V gene data show CDR1 as SGHNT and CDR2 as YYREEE (reference sequence). Here the CDR3 DNA reads TGTGCCAGCAGCGGACAGTCGAACACTGAAGCTTTCTTT. Its protein product is CASSGQSNTEAFF. Complete variable domain (other parts from reference TRBV5-4 and TRBJ1-1): ETGVTQSPTHLIKTRGQQVTLRCSSQSGHNTVSWYQQALGQGPQFIFQYYREEENGRGNFPPRFSGLQFPNYSSELNVNALELDDSALYLCASSGQSNTEAFFGQGTRLTVV.

The chain links TRBV27 to TRBJ2-5; TRBD1 matches at 8 bases. J gave up 0 bases and V 9 bases, and 9 bases lay outside the gene matches. The CDR3 has 15 amino acids. In germline, CDR1 is MNHEY, CDR2 SMNVEV (reference sequence). The DNA for the CDR3 is TGTGCCAGTACTAGGACAGGGAACTACCAAGAGACCCAGTACTTC. Translated: CASTRTGNYQETQYF.

The CDR3 is CASSRLTSGSYEQYF. The DNA for the CDR3 is TGTGCCAGCAGTCGCCTTACTAGCGGCTCCTACGAGCAGTACTTC. The chain carries TRBV6-6 and TRBJ2-7, with 8 bases aligning to TRBD2. CDR3 length: 15 residues. Germline CDR1 MNHNY, CDR2 SVGAGI (reference sequence). J lost 0 bases, V lost 5 bases, and 6 bases had no gene match.

The chain has TRBV6-5 and TRBJ1-5; no definite D call. This CDR3 contains 13 residues. With 7 bases removed from V and 7 bases from J, the gap between germline ends came to 14 bases. The germline CDR1 and CDR2 sequences are MNHEY and SVGAGI. The CDR3 DNA follows: TGTGCCAGCAAGAGGGATTCGCTGCAGCCCCAGCATTTT. This codes for CASKRDSLQPQHF.

The gene calls are TRBV9 and TRBJ2-1, with 8 bases that match TRBD2. Germline V gene sequence: CDR1 SGDLS, CDR2 YYNGEE. Trimming removed 4 bases from V and 7 bases from J; junction bases left unmatched: 16. The CDR3 is 17 residues long. In nucleotides, the CDR3 is TGTGCCAGCAGCCCCCGGATGGGACTAGATATAAAAAATGAGCAGTTCTTC. Its translation is CASSPRMGLDIKNEQFF.

The chain links TRBV2 to TRBJ1-5; D is perhaps TRBD1 (5 bases). V lost 5 bases and J 1 base, leaving 9 bases between the germline ends. The CDR3 is 14 amino acids. CDR1 SNHLY and CDR2 FYNNEI come from the germline V gene. This CDR3 reads CASSKDRSNQPQHF. In DNA, the CDR3 is TGTGCCAGCAGTAAAGACAGAAGCAATCAGCCCCAGCATTTT.

The rearrangement joins TRBV9 to TRBJ2-1; TRBD2 might be the D (5 bases). The CDR3 consists of 17 residues. Deletions cut 0 bases from V and 2 bases from J, with 15 bases between. CDR1 and CDR2 (germline): SGDLS, YYNGEE. The CDR3 loop reads CASSVASYGVAYNEQFF. The CDR3 nucleotides are TGTGCCAGCAGCGTAGCTAGTTACGGGGTCGCCTACAATGAGCAGTTCTTC.

V and J are TRBV7-8 and TRBJ1-5, with D possibly being TRBD1 (5 bases). The CDR3 has 15 amino acids. V lost 1 base, J lost 2 bases, and 9 bases lay in between. Germline CDR1 reads SGHVS; CDR2 reads FQNEAQ. Here the CDR3 reads CASSLEGVGNQPQHF. In nucleotides, the CDR3 is TGTGCCAGCAGCTTAGAAGGGGTTGGCAATCAGCCCCAGCATTTT.

A remark on this clone: In the same sample, other DNA sequences code for this CDR3. The chain uses TRBV2 and TRBJ1-6; possibly TRBD1 for D (5 bases). CDR3 size: 14 residues. The V gene's germline CDR1 is SNHLY and CDR2 FYNNEI. Trimming cost V 7 bases and J 6 bases, with 13 bases left between them. CDR3 in amino acids: CASKLAGINSPLHF. CDR3 coding DNA: TGTGCCAGCAAGTTGGCAGGGATTAATTCACCCCTCCACTTT.

This clone has a single count. The V and J genes are TRBV4-1 and TRBJ1-5; D remains ambiguous. Trimming shortened V by 0 bases and J by 6 bases, and 6 bases separated the two germline ends. From germline, CDR1 is MGHRA and CDR2 YSYEKL. The CDR3 consists of 13 residues. The CDR3 DNA follows: TGCGCCAGCAGCCAAGATATTAGTCAGCCCCAGCATTTT. Translation: CASSQDISQPQHF.

The V and J genes are TRBV18 and TRBJ1-1, with 8 bases matching TRBD1. Germline V gene data show CDR1 as KGHSH and CDR2 as LQKENI. The V and J ends lost 1 base and 5 bases, in that order; junction bases with no gene match: 9. The CDR3 consists of 16 residues. The CDR3: CASSPRVTGGWTEAFF. Written as DNA, the CDR3 is TGTGCCAGCTCACCACGGGTAACAGGGGGTTGGACTGAAGCTTTCTTT.

CDR3 nucleotide sequence: TGTGCCAGCGGACAGGACAATCAGCCCCAGCATTTT. It translates to CASGQDNQPQHF. The rearrangement links TRBV7-9 to TRBJ1-5, with 7 bases matching TRBD1. V trimming: 8 bases; J trimming: 3 bases; junction bases outside the gene matches: 1. Germline CDR1 and CDR2: SEHNR and FQNEAQ (reference sequence). The CDR3 consists of 12 residues. Filled out from reference TRBV7-9 and TRBJ1-5, the complete variable domain reads DTGVSQNPRHKITKRGQNVTFRCDPISEHNRLYWYRQTLGQGPEFLTYFQNEAQLEKSRLLSDRFSAERPKGSFSTLEIQRTEQGDSAMYLCASGQDNQPQHFGDGTRLSIL.

The V call is TRBV18, the J call TRBJ1-1; weak D call: TRBD1 (6 bases). The CDR3 runs to 14 residues. Trimming removed 4 bases at V and 4 bases at J, with 13 bases between. Per the germline V gene, CDR1 is KGHSH and CDR2 is LQKENI. The CDR3 DNA reads TGTGCCAGCTCACTACAACAGGGTACCACTGAAGCTTTCTTT. This sequence encodes CASSLQQGTTEAFF.

This chain uses TRBV4-2 with TRBJ2-5, with a possible D match to TRBD1 (5 bases). Germline CDR1 LGHNA, CDR2 YNFKEQ. This CDR3 has 13 amino acids. V was shortened by 3 bases and J by 4 bases, with 9 bases between the two germline ends. CDR3 in amino acids: CASSQQGTETQYF. Here the CDR3 DNA reads TGTGCCAGCAGCCAGCAGGGTACAGAGACCCAGTACTTC.

V is TRBV4-3 and J is TRBJ2-2, with a possible D match to TRBD2 (6 bases). The CDR3 runs 14 residues. Germline CDR1 reads LGHNA; CDR2 reads YSLEER. V was pared by 5 bases and J by 3 bases, with 10 bases between. As DNA, the CDR3 is TGCGCCAGCAGCGGAGGGGCCGACACCGGGGAGCTGTTTTTT. This sequence encodes CASSGGADTGELFF.

The V and J genes are TRBV12-5 and TRBJ1-1; 8 bases map to TRBD1. The germline V gene encodes CDR1 LGHNT and CDR2 FRNRAP. V shed 1 base, J shed 1 base, and the junction held 8 bases outside the gene matches. The CDR3 extends over 17 amino acids. CDR3 loop: CASGLAPKTGANTEAFF. The CDR3 nucleotides are TGTGCTAGTGGTTTGGCACCCAAGACAGGGGCGAACACTGAAGCTTTCTTT.